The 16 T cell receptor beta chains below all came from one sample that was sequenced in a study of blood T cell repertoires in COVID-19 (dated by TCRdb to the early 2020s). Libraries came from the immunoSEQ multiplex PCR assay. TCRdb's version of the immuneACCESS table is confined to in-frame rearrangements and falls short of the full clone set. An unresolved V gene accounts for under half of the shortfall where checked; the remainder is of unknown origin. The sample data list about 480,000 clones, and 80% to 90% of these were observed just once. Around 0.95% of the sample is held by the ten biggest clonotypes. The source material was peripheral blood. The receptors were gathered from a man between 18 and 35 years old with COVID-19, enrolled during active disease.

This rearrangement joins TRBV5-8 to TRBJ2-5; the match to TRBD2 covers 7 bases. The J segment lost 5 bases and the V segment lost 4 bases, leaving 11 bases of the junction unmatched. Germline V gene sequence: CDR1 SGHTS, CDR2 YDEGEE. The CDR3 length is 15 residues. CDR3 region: CASSQGGRVGETQYF. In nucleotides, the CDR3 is TGTGCCAGCAGCCAGGGCGGGAGAGTCGGGGAGACCCAGTACTTC.

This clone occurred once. CDR3 sequence reads: CASSQRDSFNQPQHF. The CDR3, as DNA: TGCGCCAGCAGCCAAAGGGACAGCTTCAATCAGCCCCAGCATTTT. This chain joins TRBV4-1 and TRBJ1-5; 7 bases are shared with TRBD1. J was trimmed by 3 bases and V by 2 bases; bases with no gene match: 4. CDR3 length equals 15 residues. From germline, CDR1 is MGHRA and CDR2 YSYEKL.

CDR3 nucleotides: TGTGCCAGCAGCCTACAGGGGGCCGGCACTGAAGCTTTCTTT. This gives the protein CASSLQGAGTEAFF. The gene calls are TRBV2 and TRBJ1-1; TRBD1 agrees at 9 bases. Trimming at V came to 6 bases and at J to 4 bases, leaving 6 bases not matched to a gene. This CDR3 comprises 14 residues. Germline loops: CDR1 SNHLY, CDR2 FYNNEI.

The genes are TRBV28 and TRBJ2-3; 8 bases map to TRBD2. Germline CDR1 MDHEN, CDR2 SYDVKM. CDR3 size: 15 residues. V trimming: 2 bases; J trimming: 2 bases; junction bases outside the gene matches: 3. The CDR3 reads CASSLKRGFTDTQYF. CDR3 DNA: TGTGCCAGCAGTTTAAAGCGGGGGTTCACAGATACGCAGTATTTT. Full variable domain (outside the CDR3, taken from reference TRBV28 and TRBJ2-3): DVKVTQSSRYLVKRTGEKVFLECVQDMDHENMFWYRQDPGLGLRLIYFSYDVKMKEKGDIPEGYSVSREKKERFSLILESASTNQTSMYLCASSLKRGFTDTQYFGPGTRLTVL.

The CDR3 loop reads CASSSGWGGYEQYF. The CDR3 nucleotides are TGTGCCAGCAGTTCAGGGTGGGGGGGCTACGAGCAGTACTTC. This chain links TRBV7-8 with TRBJ2-7; 7 bases map to TRBD2. The J segment lost 3 bases and the V segment lost 6 bases, leaving 8 bases of the junction unmatched. Germline-derived CDR1 and CDR2 are SGHVS and FQNEAQ. This CDR3 has 14 residues.

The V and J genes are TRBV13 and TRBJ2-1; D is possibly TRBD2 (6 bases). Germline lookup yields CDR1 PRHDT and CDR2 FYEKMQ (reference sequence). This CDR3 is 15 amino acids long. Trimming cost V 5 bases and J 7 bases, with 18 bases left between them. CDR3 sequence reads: CASSRTGLAGNEQFF. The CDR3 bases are TGTGCCAGCAGCCGAACGGGACTCGCAGGAAATGAGCAGTTCTTC.

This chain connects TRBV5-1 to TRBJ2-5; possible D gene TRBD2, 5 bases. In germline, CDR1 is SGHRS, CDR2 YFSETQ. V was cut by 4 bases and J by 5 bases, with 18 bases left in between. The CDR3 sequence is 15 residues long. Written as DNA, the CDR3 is TGCGCCAGCAGCGGGGAGCCAGGACTCCGGGAGACCCAGTACTTC. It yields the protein CASSGEPGLRETQYF.

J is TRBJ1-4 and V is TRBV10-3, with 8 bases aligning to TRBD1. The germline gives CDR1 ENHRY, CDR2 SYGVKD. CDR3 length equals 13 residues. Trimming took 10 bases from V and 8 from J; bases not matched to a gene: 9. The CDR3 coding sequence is TGTGCCACCAACAGGGGGTTAGAGGAAAAACTGTTTTTT. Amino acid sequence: CATNRGLEEKLFF.

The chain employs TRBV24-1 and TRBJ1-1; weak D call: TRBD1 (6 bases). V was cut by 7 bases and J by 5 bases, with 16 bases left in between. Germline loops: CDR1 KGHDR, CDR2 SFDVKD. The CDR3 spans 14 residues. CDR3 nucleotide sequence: TGTGCCACCAGGGGGTCAGGGGAGGGTACTGAAGCTTTCTTT. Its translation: CATRGSGEGTEAFF.

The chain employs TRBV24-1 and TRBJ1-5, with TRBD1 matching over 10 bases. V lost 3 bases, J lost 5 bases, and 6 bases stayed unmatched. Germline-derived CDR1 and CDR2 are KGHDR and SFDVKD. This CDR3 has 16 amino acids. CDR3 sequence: CATSDARQGADQPQHF. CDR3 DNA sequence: TGTGCCACCAGTGATGCCCGACAGGGGGCCGATCAGCCCCAGCATTTT.

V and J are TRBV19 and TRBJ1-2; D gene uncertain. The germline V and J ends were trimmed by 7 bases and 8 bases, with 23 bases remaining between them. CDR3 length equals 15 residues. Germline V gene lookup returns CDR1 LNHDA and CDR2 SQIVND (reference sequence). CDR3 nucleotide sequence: TGTGCCAGTATCGACCGCGGACTGGTTCCTGGGGGCTACACCTTC. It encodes CASIDRGLVPGGYTF.

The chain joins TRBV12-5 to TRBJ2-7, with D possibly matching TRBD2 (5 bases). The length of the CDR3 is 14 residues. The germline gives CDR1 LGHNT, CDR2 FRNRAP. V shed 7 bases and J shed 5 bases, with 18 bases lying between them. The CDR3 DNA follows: TGTGCTAGTGTCATGGTGCCCCCCGGGGACGAGCAGTACTTC. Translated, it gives CASVMVPPGDEQYF.

The CDR3 region has the DNA TGTGCCAGCAGGCGAATGGGACAGTCTACCTACGAGCAGTACTTC. Encoded protein: CASRRMGQSTYEQYF. This chain joins TRBV2 and TRBJ2-7, with TRBD1 identical over 7 bases. Germline V gene data show CDR1 as SNHLY and CDR2 as FYNNEI. The CDR3 runs to 15 residues. V gave up 6 bases and J gave up 2 bases; unmatched junction bases: 10.

CDR3 in DNA: TGTGCCAGCAGCTCCCGGACAGGAGGGGCCACAGATACGCAGTATTTT. Translating it yields CASSSRTGGATDTQYF. This chain uses TRBV5-8 with TRBJ2-3, with D possibly matching TRBD1 (7 bases). The V and J ends lost 3 bases and 2 bases respectively, with 16 bases between them. The CDR3 spans 16 residues. From germline, CDR1 is SGHTS and CDR2 YDEGEE.

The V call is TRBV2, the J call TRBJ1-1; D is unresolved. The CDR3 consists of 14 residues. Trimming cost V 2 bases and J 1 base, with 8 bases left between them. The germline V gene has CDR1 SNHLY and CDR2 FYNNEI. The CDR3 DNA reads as TGTGCCAGCAGTGAAACCGGTGCGAACACTGAAGCTTTCTTT. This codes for CASSETGANTEAFF.

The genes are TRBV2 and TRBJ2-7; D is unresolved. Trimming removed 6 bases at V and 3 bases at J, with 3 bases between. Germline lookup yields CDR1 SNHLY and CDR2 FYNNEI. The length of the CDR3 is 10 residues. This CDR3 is CASSFYEQYF. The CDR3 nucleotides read TGTGCCAGCAGCTTCTACGAGCAGTACTTC.